The clone carrying this T cell receptor (beta chain) was counted many times. Its antigen is unidentified. The junction departs from germline at one end; a sequencing error may be responsible. The sample originates from a study of blood T cells in healthy people across ages. Study-wide findings and caveats: In the absence of known donor CMV status, changes in expanded clonotypes were possibly confounded.

The V gene's germline CDR1 is SGHRS and CDR2 YFSETQ. CDR3 length: 15 residues. Sample-barcoded 5' priming and a J-beta primer mix drove a second PCR of about 6 to 12 cycles. Every cDNA molecule bore a tag from a template-switch adaptor containing 12 random nucleotides. A single record per CDR3 protein comes from TCRdb applying MiXCR to the 5' RACE reads. This sample yields about 1,400,000 distinct CDR3 sequences, of which 42% are seen a single time; less than 8% belongs to the top ten. Input material: blood. The receptor comes from a woman between 18 and 29 years old in good health. The J gene is TRBJ2-7, the V gene TRBV5-1; 7 nucleotides match TRBD2. CDR3 residues: CASSLEASGSYEQYF. CDR3 nucleotide sequence: TGTGCCAGCAGCTTAGAGGCTAGCGGCTCCTACGAGCAGTACTTC.